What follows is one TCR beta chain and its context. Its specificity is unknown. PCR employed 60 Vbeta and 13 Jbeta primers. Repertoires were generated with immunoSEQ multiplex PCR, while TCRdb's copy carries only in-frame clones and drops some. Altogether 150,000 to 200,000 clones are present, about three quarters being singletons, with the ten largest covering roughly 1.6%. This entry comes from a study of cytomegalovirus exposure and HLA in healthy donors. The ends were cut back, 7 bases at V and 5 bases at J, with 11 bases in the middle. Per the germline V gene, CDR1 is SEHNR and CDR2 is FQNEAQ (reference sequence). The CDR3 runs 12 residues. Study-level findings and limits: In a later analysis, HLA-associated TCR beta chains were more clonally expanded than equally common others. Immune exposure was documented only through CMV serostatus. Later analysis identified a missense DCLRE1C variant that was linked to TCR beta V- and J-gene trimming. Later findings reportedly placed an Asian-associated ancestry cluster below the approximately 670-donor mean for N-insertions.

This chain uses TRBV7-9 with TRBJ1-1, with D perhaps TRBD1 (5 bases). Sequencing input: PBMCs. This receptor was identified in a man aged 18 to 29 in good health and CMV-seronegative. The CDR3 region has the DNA TGTGCCAGCACCTTTGGGGCAACTGAAGCTTTCTTT. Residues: CASTFGATEAFF.